The T cell receptor (beta chain) described here comes from a study of cytotoxic CD8 clonotypes in ibrutinib-treated CLL. Assay: immunoSEQ multiplex PCR; the TCRdb copy retains only in-frame clones and omits some. The repertoire holds tens of thousands of clones, with roughly 50% as singletons. V lost 4 bases to trimming and J lost 2 bases, with 9 bases between them. CDR1 and CDR2 from the germline V gene are LNHDA and SQIVND (reference sequence). The CDR3 extends over 14 amino acids. The origin of this receptor is a human donor with chronic lymphocytic leukemia. The sequencing used PBMCs, collected before ibrutinib treatment. The chain links TRBV19 to TRBJ1-3, with TRBD1 as a possible D gene (5 bases). The DNA of the CDR3 is TGTGCCAGTAGTAAGGGGATAGCTGGAAACACCATATATTTT. It translates to CASSKGIAGNTIYF.